Sequencing of this T cell receptor (beta chain) was carried out in a study of blood T cell repertoires in COVID-19. Looking at the study overall: Spain, Italy and the United States supplied samples that represented acute and convalescent COVID-19.

The data were produced by immunoSEQ multiplex PCR, yet TCRdb's version contains in-frame clones alone and is incomplete. The table lists 110,000 to 150,000 clones, 88% of them singletons. The specimen was peripheral blood. The TCR sequence derives from a woman aged 60 to 75 with acute or convalescent COVID-19.

CDR3 DNA: TGTGCCAGCAGCTTAGGTGGAGGCTACGAGCAGTACTTC. It yields the protein CASSLGGGYEQYF. The chain couples TRBV7-9 to TRBJ2-7; weak D call: TRBD2 (5 bases). Trimming pared 1 base from V and 3 bases from J, leaving 7 bases between. Germline CDR1 is SEHNR and CDR2 is FQNEAQ (reference sequence). The CDR3 covers 13 residues.